One and the same sample provided the 21 T cell receptor beta chains below, sequenced in a study of T cell repertoires in cytomegalovirus infection. These receptors' antigens are unknown. A single record per CDR3 protein comes from TCRdb applying MiXCR to the reads. This sample has some 920,000 distinct CDR3 sequences, with about 33% found just once. Sequenced here: cultured CD8+ T cells from PBMCs, sampled from culture after CMV antigen stimulation. Source of these receptors: a human donor in good health (CMV status not recorded). Some clones in this sample may be carry-over from other donors' samples.

The genes are TRBV28 and TRBJ1-1; D perhaps matches TRBD1 (5 bases). In germline, CDR1 is MDHEN, CDR2 SYDVKM. The CDR3 loop spans 15 amino acids. The V end was cut by 5 bases, the J end by 1 base, with 14 bases between. CDR3: CASSLDGRGNTEAFF. The CDR3 DNA reads TGTGCCAGCAGTCTGGATGGTAGGGGGAACACTGAAGCTTTCTTT.

This chain connects TRBV20-1 to TRBJ1-3; TRBD1 is a possible D gene (5 bases). The germline gives CDR1 DFQATT, CDR2 SNEGSKA (reference sequence). Trimming stripped 3 bases from V and 0 bases from J, with 12 bases between. This CDR3 is 15 amino acids long. CDR3 sequence: CSASGGFASGNTIYF. As DNA, the CDR3 is TGCAGTGCTAGCGGGGGGTTTGCCTCTGGAAACACCATATATTTT.

This clonotype appeared a few times. The chain employs TRBV7-9 and TRBJ2-5; D is ambiguous. The ends were cut back, 5 bases at V and 6 bases at J, with 10 bases in the middle. The CDR3 sequence is 12 residues long. The germline CDR1 and CDR2 sequences are SEHNR and FQNEAQ (reference sequence). CDR3 sequence: CASSAPRKTQYF. The CDR3 nucleotides are TGTGCCAGCAGCGCTCCTAGGAAGACCCAGTACTTC.

V usage is TRBV4-3 and J usage is TRBJ2-7; maybe TRBD2 (5 bases). Per the germline V gene, CDR1 is LGHNA and CDR2 is YSLEER. This CDR3 spans 13 amino acids. Trimming took 0 bases from V and 6 from J, leaving 9 bases between them. The CDR3 reads CASSQDVGSEQYV. The CDR3, as DNA: TGCGCCAGCAGCCAAGATGTGGGGAGCGAGCAGTACGTC.

This clonotype was observed a few times. The chain employs TRBV7-9 and TRBJ2-3, with D hard to call. V shed 3 bases and J shed 3 bases, with 10 bases lying between them. Germline assignment: CDR1 SEHNR and CDR2 FQNEAQ (reference sequence). This CDR3 spans 14 amino acids. CDR3 protein: CASSLNSLTDTQYF. The CDR3 DNA sequence: TGTGCCAGCAGCTTGAACAGCCTAACAGATACGCAGTATTTT.

The chain links TRBV11-1 to TRBJ1-4; D call uncertain. Germline CDR1 is SGHAT and CDR2 is FQDESV (reference sequence). The germline V and J ends were trimmed by 5 bases and 6 bases, with 19 bases remaining between them. The CDR3 consists of 16 residues. CDR3 amino acids: CASSPDMFLKDEKLFF. CDR3 nucleotides: TGTGCCAGCAGCCCTGACATGTTCCTTAAAGATGAAAAACTGTTTTTT.

V gene TRBV7-9 combines with J gene TRBJ2-1, with D possibly being TRBD2 (6 bases). Trimming took off 1 base at V and 5 bases at J, with 18 bases between the two ends. CDR3 length: 17 residues. Germline CDR1 SEHNR, CDR2 FQNEAQ (reference sequence). The CDR3 DNA is TGTGCCAGCAGCTTAGGGAACGGCGGGGTTAACAACAATGAGCAGTTCTTC. This gives the protein CASSLGNGGVNNNEQFF.

The chain carries TRBV5-4 and TRBJ1-6; D not resolved. CDR1 is SGHNT and CDR2 is YYREEE in the germline V gene (reference sequence). Between the trimmed V and J ends, which lost 0 bases and 8 bases, there was a span of 12 bases. The CDR3 is made up of 15 amino acids. Here the CDR3 DNA reads TGTGCCAGCAGCTTGGCCGAGGAGTTAGATTCACCCCTCCACTTT. This sequence encodes CASSLAEELDSPLHF.

Of note for this clonotype: The CDR3 ends on some other residue instead of the conserved phenylalanine or tryptophan, so this is likely a read error. The V call is TRBV6-6, the J call TRBJ2-5; 10 nucleotides match TRBD2. Per germline, CDR1 MNHNY and CDR2 SVGAGI (reference sequence). Germline trimming cut 6 bases from V and 4 bases from J; bases unmatched to any gene: 5. CDR3 length: 14 amino acids. The CDR3 region is CASSPIAGGETQYL. DNA of the CDR3: TGTGCCAGCAGCCCGATAGCGGGGGGAGAGACCCAGTACTTA.

This clonotype has just a few counts. The rearrangement joins TRBV2 to TRBJ2-1; D remains ambiguous. Trimming cost V 3 bases and J 1 base, with 10 bases left between them. The length of the CDR3 is 15 residues. Germline assignment: CDR1 SNHLY and CDR2 FYNNEI. In DNA, the CDR3 is TGTGCCAGCAGTGAGATGCCTGTTTCCTACAATGAGCAGTTCTTC. Protein product: CASSEMPVSYNEQFF. Supplemented by reference TRBV2 and TRBJ2-1, the full variable domain reads EPEVTQTPSHQVTQMGQEVILRCVPISNHLYFYWYRQILGQKVEFLVSFYNNEISEKSEIFDDQFSVERPDGSNFTLKIRSTKLEDSAMYFCASSEMPVSYNEQFFGPGTRLTVL.

J is TRBJ2-7 and V is TRBV14, with a tentative D call TRBD1 (6 bases). Germline V gene data show CDR1 as SGHDN and CDR2 as FVKESK. The CDR3 contains 14 residues. V was cut by 4 bases and J by 2 bases, with 12 bases left in between. The chain's CDR3 is CASSPDSLTYEQYF. CDR3 DNA: TGTGCCAGCAGCCCGGACAGTCTTACCTACGAGCAGTACTTC.

This clonotype was picked up a small number of times. The J gene is TRBJ1-6, the V gene TRBV4-3, with D possibly being TRBD1 (6 bases). Looked up from germline, CDR1 is LGHNA and CDR2 is YSLEER. Between the trimmed V and J ends, which lost 0 bases and 5 bases, there was a span of 8 bases. The CDR3 is 15 residues long. As DNA, the CDR3 is TGCGCCAGCAGCCAAGAGGACAGAGATAATTCACCCCTCCACTTT. Amino acid sequence: CASSQEDRDNSPLHF.

The sample holds a few counts of this clonotype. V is TRBV20-1 and J is TRBJ2-5, with TRBD1 identical over 7 bases. The V segment lost 5 bases and the J segment 9 bases; nucleotides outside the gene matches: 12. This CDR3 comprises 13 residues. Per the germline V gene, CDR1 is DFQATT and CDR2 is SNEGSKA (reference sequence). The DNA of the CDR3 is TGCAGTGCTTGGGAGAGGGGGCGCGACTCCCAGTACTTC. This translates into CSAWERGRDSQYF.

The CDR3 coding sequence is TGTGCCAGCAGGGGCATTTCGTGGGGAAGCTCCTACAATGAGCAGTTCTTC. It codes for CASRGISWGSSYNEQFF. V is TRBV12-3 or TRBV12-4 and J is TRBJ2-1, with D hard to call. The CDR3 spans 17 residues. V lost 6 bases, J lost 0 bases, and 18 bases lay in between.

Points on this clonotype: Possible read error: a much larger clone is one base away. The chain combines TRBV9 with TRBJ2-3; 11 nucleotides agree with TRBD2. This CDR3 is built from 15 residues. Germline V gives CDR1 SGDLS, CDR2 YYNGEE. The junction had 0 bases not matched to a gene; V was cut back by 2 bases and J by 1 base. CDR3 protein: CASSVSGGGTDTQYF. Written as DNA, the CDR3 is TGTGCCAGCAGCGTTAGCGGGGGGGGCACAGATACGCAGTATTTT.

This clonotype was detected only a few times. The V and J genes are TRBV27 and TRBJ1-2, with D unclear. Germline loops: CDR1 MNHEY, CDR2 SMNVEV (reference sequence). V lost 4 bases and J 5 bases, leaving 11 bases between the germline ends. The CDR3 has 13 residues. The CDR3: CASSSGSWYGYTF. The DNA of the CDR3 is TGTGCCAGCAGTTCCGGCAGTTGGTATGGCTACACCTTC.

The sample holds a few counts of this clonotype. The chain recombines TRBV27 with TRBJ1-1; D gene unclear. CDR1 is MNHEY and CDR2 is SMNVEV in the germline V gene (reference sequence). This CDR3 is 11 amino acids long. V was cut by 6 bases and J by 8 bases, with 10 bases left in between. CDR3 sequence: CASRKASEAFF. CDR3 coding DNA: TGTGCCAGCAGGAAGGCGTCGGAAGCTTTCTTT.

This clonotype was seen a handful of times. The V call is TRBV6-1, the J call TRBJ1-6; D is unclear. Germline V gene sequence: CDR1 MNHNS, CDR2 SASEGT. V was clipped by 3 bases and J by 0 bases, with 9 bases between them. The CDR3 is 16 amino acids. For the CDR3, the DNA is TGTGCCAGCAGTGATGCTTTTAGCTCCTATAATTCACCCCTCCACTTT. Translated: CASSDAFSSYNSPLHF.

The sample holds many counts of this clonotype. V and J are TRBV7-6 and TRBJ1-5; possibly TRBD1 for D (5 bases). Per the germline V gene, CDR1 is SGHVS and CDR2 is FNYEAQ. Trimming removed 5 bases from V and 2 bases from J, with 13 bases in between. This CDR3 is built from 15 residues. CDR3 nucleotide sequence: TGTGCCAGCAGCGGAGACAGTTATGGCAATCAGCCCCAGCATTTT. As protein: CASSGDSYGNQPQHF.

This clonotype was counted ten times or more. V usage is TRBV7-6 and J usage is TRBJ1-2, with TRBD1 matching 7 bases. V dropped 5 bases and J dropped 3; count of bases not matched to a gene: 9. The CDR3 contains 15 residues. Germline V gives CDR1 SGHVS, CDR2 FNYEAQ. CDR3 DNA sequence: TGTGCCAGCAGCACTACAGGGGCGCCGTACTATGGCTACACCTTC. The encoded protein is CASSTTGAPYYGYTF.

V gene TRBV9 combines with J gene TRBJ2-7; no definite D call. From germline, CDR1 is SGDLS and CDR2 YYNGEE. The V gene lost 0 bases and the J gene lost 5 bases, with 12 bases spanning the gap. The CDR3 runs to 14 residues. The CDR3 sequence: CASSVELEFDEQYF. The CDR3 region has the DNA TGTGCCAGCAGCGTAGAGCTAGAATTCGACGAGCAGTACTTC.